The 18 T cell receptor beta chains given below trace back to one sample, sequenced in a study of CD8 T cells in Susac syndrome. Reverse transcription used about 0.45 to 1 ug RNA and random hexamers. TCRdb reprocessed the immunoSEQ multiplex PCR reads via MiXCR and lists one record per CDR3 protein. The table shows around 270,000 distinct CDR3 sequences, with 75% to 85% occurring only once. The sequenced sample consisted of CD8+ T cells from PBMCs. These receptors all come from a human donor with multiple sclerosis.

CDR3 sequence: CASSSILAGGENEQFF. The CDR3 region has the DNA TGTGCCAGCAGCTCAATCCTAGCGGGAGGGGAGAATGAGCAGTTCTTC. V and J are TRBV7-8 and TRBJ2-1; 12 bases line up with TRBD2. This CDR3 has 16 residues. Germline trimming cut 4 bases from V and 7 bases from J; bases unmatched to any gene: 8. From germline, CDR1 is SGHVS and CDR2 FQNEAQ.

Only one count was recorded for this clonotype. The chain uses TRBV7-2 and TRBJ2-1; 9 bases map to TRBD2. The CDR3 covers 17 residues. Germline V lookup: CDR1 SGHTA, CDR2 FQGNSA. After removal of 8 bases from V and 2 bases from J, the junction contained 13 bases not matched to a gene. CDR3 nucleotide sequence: TGTGCCAGCCTGACTGATCGGAGCGGGGGGACCTACAATGAGCAGTTCTTC. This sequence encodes CASLTDRSGGTYNEQFF.

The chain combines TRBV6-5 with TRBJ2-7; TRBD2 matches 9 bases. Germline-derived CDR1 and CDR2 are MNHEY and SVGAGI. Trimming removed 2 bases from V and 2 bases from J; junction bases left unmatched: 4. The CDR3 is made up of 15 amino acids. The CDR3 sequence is CASSYGGLAPYEQYF. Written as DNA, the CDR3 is TGTGCCAGCAGTTACGGTGGACTAGCGCCCTACGAGCAGTACTTC.

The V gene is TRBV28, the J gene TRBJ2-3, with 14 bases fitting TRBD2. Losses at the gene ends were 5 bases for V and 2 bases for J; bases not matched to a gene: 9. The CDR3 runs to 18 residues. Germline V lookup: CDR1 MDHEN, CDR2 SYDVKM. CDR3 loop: CASSMGLAGDGYTDTQYF. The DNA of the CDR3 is TGTGCCAGCAGTATGGGACTAGCGGGAGATGGGTACACAGATACGCAGTATTTT.

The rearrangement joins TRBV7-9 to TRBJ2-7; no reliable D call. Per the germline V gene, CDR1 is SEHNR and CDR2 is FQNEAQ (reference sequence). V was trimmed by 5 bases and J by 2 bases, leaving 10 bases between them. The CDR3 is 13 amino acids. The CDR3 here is CASSPKSTYEQYF. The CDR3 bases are TGTGCCAGCAGCCCAAAATCGACCTACGAGCAGTACTTC.

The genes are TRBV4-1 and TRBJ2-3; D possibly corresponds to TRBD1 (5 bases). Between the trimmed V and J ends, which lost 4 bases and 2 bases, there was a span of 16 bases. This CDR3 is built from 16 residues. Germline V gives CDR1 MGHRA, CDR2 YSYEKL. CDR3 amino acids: CASSPWGSSLTDTQYF. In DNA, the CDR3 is TGCGCCAGCAGCCCTTGGGGCAGTTCCCTCACAGATACGCAGTATTTT.

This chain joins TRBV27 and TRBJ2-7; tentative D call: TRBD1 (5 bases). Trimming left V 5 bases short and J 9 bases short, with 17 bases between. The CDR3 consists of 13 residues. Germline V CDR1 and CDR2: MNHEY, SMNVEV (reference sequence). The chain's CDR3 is CASSQTVYGVQYF. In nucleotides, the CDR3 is TGTGCCAGCAGTCAGACAGTCTATGGGGTGCAGTACTTC.

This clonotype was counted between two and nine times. The CDR3 DNA follows: TGTGCCAGTTCATTGGGTTACTCCTACGAGCAGTACTTC. Translating it yields CASSLGYSYEQYF. The chain is built from TRBV28 and TRBJ2-7; no firm D call. V shed 9 bases and J shed 0 bases, with 12 bases lying between them. The CDR3 has 13 amino acids. Germline V CDR1 and CDR2: MDHEN, SYDVKM.

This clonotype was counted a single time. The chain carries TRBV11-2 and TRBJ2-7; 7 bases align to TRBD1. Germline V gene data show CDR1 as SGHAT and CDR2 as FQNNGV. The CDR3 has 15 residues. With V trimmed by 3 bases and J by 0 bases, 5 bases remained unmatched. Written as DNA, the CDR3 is TGTGCCAGCAGCTTCTTCAGGGGGAGCTCCTACGAGCAGTACTTC. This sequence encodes CASSFFRGSSYEQYF.

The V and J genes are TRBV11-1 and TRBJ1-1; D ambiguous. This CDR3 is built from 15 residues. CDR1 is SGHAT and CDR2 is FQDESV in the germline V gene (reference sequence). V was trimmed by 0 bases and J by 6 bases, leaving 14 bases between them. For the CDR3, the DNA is TGTGCCAGCAGCTTAGCGGCGGTCCGGGCGGCTGAAGCTTTCTTT. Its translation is CASSLAAVRAAEAFF.

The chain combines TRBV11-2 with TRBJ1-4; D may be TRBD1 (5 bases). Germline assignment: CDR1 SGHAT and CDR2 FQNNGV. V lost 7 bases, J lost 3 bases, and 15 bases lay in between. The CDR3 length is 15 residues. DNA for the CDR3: TGTGCCAGCACCGTACCCAGGGACGCTAATGAAAAACTGTTTTTT. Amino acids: CASTVPRDANEKLFF.

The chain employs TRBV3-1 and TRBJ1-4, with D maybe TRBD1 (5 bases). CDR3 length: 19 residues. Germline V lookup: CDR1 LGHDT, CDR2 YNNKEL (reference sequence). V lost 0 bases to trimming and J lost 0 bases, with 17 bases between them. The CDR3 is CASSQDQFRRGATNEKLFF. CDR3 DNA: TGTGCCAGCAGCCAAGATCAATTTCGAAGGGGAGCAACTAATGAAAAACTGTTTTTT.

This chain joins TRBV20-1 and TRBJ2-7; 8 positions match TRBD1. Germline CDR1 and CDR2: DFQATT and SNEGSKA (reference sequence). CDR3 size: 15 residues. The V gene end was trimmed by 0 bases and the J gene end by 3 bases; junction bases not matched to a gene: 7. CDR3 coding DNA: TGCAGTGCTAGAGATCCCGGGACAGGCCTCTACGAGCAGTACTTC. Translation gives CSARDPGTGLYEQYF.

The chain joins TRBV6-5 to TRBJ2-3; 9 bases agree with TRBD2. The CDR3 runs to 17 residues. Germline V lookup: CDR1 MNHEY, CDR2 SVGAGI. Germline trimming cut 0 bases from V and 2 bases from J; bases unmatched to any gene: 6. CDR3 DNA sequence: TGTGCCAGCAGTTACTCTTCTAGCGGGGCGTCCACAGATACGCAGTATTTT. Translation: CASSYSSSGASTDTQYF.

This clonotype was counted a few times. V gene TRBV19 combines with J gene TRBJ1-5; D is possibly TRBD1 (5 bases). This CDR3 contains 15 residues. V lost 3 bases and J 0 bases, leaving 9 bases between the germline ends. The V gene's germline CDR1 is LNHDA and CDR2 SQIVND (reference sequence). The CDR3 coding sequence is TGTGCCAGTAGTATGGGGGGGTATAGCAATCAGCCCCAGCATTTT. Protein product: CASSMGGYSNQPQHF. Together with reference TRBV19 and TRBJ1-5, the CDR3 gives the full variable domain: DGGITQSPKYLFRKEGQNVTLSCEQNLNHDAMYWYRQDPGQGLRLIYYSQIVNDFQKGDIAEGYSVSREKKESFPLTVTSAQKNPTAFYLCASSMGGYSNQPQHFGDGTRLSIL.

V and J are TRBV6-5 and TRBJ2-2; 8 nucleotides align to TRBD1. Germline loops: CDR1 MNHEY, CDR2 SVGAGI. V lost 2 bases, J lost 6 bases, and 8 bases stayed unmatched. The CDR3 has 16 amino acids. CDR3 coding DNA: TGTGCCAGCAGTTACACCTCGACAGGGGTCTCCGGGGAGCTGTTTTTT. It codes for CASSYTSTGVSGELFF.

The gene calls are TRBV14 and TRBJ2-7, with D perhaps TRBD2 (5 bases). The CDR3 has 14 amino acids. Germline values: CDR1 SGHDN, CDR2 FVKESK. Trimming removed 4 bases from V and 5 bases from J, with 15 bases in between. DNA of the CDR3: TGTGCCAGCAGCCGCCATGCGGGTATCGACGAGCAGTACTTC. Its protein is CASSRHAGIDEQYF.

This CDR3 reads CASSLETRNEQFF. The CDR3 nucleotides are TGTGCCAGCAGCCTGGAGACCCGCAATGAGCAGTTCTTC. This chain connects TRBV7-9 to TRBJ2-1; no definite D call. From germline, CDR1 is SEHNR and CDR2 FQNEAQ (reference sequence). This CDR3 has 13 amino acids. Trimming stripped 5 bases from V and 6 bases from J, with 11 bases between.